The clone carrying this T cell receptor (beta chain) appeared a few times. CDR3 size: 15 residues. From germline, CDR1 is SGHVS and CDR2 FQNEAQ. V shed 1 base and J 3 bases; nucleotides not matched to a gene: 6. This record comes from a study of T-cell reconstitution after alpha-beta-depleted transplantation in children. The TCRbeta library incorporated unique molecular identifiers. TCRdb re-called the PCR reads with MiXCR, one entry per CDR3 protein. The sample carries hundreds of thousands of distinct CDR3 sequences, around a sixth recorded once. The sample here was PBMCs from the stem cell graft donor, taken from the stem cell graft. V and J are TRBV7-8 and TRBJ2-7; TRBD2 matches 7 bases. The sequence derives from a human donor who donated a stem cell graft to a child with acute myeloid leukemia. The CDR3 here is CASSLDPSGFYEQYV. The DNA for the CDR3 is TGTGCCAGCAGCTTAGATCCTAGCGGTTTCTACGAGCAGTACGTC.